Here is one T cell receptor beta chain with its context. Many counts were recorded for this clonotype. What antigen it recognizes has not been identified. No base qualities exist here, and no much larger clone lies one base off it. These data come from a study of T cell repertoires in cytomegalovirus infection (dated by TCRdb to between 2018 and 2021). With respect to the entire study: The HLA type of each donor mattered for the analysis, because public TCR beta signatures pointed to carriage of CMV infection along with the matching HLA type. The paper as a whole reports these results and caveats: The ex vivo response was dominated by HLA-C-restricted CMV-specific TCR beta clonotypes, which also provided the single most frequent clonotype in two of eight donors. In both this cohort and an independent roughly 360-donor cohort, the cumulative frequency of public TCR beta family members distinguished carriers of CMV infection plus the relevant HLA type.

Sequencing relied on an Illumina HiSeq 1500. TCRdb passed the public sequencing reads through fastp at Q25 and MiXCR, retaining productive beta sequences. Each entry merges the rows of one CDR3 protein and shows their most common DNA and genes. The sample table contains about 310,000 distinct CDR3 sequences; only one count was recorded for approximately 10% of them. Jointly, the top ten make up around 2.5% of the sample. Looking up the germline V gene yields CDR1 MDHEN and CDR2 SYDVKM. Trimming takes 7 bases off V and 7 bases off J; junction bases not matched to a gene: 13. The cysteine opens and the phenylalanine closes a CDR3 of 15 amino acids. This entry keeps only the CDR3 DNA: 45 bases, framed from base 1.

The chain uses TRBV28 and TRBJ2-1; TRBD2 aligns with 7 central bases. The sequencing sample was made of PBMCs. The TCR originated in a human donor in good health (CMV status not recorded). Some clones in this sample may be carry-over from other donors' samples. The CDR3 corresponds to CASKDRGVGGNEQFF. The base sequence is TGTGCCAGCAAGGATAGAGGGGTCGGGGGGAATGAGCAGTTCTTC.